The present entry profiles one T cell receptor (beta chain) with its context. The data derive from a study of blood T cell repertoires in COVID-19. Study-level background: Sites in the United States, Italy and Spain provided acute and convalescent COVID-19 samples. The analysed material was cDNA or gDNA that came from T cells, B-cell-depleted T cells, or PBMCs.

The V and J ends lost 5 bases and 2 bases respectively, with 7 bases between them. This CDR3 contains 13 residues. Germline lookup yields CDR1 MNHEY and CDR2 SMNVEV (reference sequence). Measured with immunoSEQ multiplex PCR; TCRdb has only the in-frame clones, and not every one. This repertoire shows over 200,000 clones, 86% found once; its top ten account for 3% to 3.5%. The chain has TRBV27 and TRBJ2-1, with no clear D. The source is a woman aged 45-65 years in a cohort exposed to, infected with or recovered from COVID-19 (not recorded which). Sequenced material: PBMCs or T cells enriched from blood (not recorded which). As DNA, the CDR3 is TGTGCCAGCAGTAACAGAGCCTACAATGAGCAGTTCTTC. The encoded protein is CASSNRAYNEQFF.